The clone carrying this TCR beta chain has just one count. What it binds is unknown. Trimming removed 7 bases from V and 4 bases from J; junction bases left unmatched: 6. The CDR3 length is 15 residues. Germline V gene data show CDR1 as LNHDA and CDR2 as SQIVND (reference sequence). This specimen belongs to a study of OX40 agonist ivuxolimab in advanced cancers. Study in general: Anti-PD-1, anti-PD-L1 or anti-CTLA-4 therapy given earlier was allowed, and around 40% had some. Among those treated, three patients had partial responses, one with hepatocellular carcinoma and two with cutaneous melanoma.

Produced via immunoSEQ multiplex PCR; TCRdb's table is partial and in-frame only. The sample has some 96,000 clones, just under 85% seen once; the top ten hold roughly 1.5%. General study results and limits: Compared with CD4+, CD8+ T cells on average had more expanded clones. Doses of 0.1 to 3.0 mg/kg were accompanied by clonal expansion of CD4+ and CD8+ blood T cells by week 6.

The sequence came from an adult with an advanced solid tumor such as melanoma, head and neck, liver or kidney cancer. This specimen was CD4+ or CD8+ T cells sorted from blood, taken in a trial of the OX40 agonist ivuxolimab. This sequence joins TRBV19 and TRBJ2-1; 11 positions agree with TRBD2. CDR3 residues: CASIKTSGSYNEQFF. CDR3 sequence (DNA): TGTGCCAGTATCAAAACTAGCGGGAGTTACAATGAGCAGTTCTTC. Full variable domain (rest looked up from reference TRBV19 and TRBJ2-1): DGGITQSPKYLFRKEGQNVTLSCEQNLNHDAMYWYRQDPGQGLRLIYYSQIVNDFQKGDIAEGYSVSREKKESFPLTVTSAQKNPTAFYLCASIKTSGSYNEQFFGPGTRLTVL.